Below are 9 T cell receptor beta chains sequenced from a single sample in a study of blood T cell repertoires in COVID-19. TCRdb's table, derived via immunoSEQ multiplex PCR, lists solely in-frame clones and lacks some. The table has some 200,000 clones, 85% seen once. Material for sequencing was peripheral blood. The receptor set was obtained from a man in his forties or fifties who had recovered from COVID-19.

This clone was seen a few times. The chain has TRBV7-6 and TRBJ2-1; possibly TRBD2 for D (5 bases). V lost 3 bases to trimming and J lost 0 bases, with 9 bases between them. Germline V gene sequence: CDR1 SGHVS, CDR2 FNYEAQ. The CDR3 is 15 amino acids. The CDR3 DNA reads TGTGCCAGCAGCTTGGTAGCGAGCTCCTACAATGAGCAGTTCTTC. This codes for CASSLVASSYNEQFF.

As regards this clone: A read error may produce the germline difference seen at one junction end. The chain combines TRBV20-1 with TRBJ2-7, with 8 bases that match TRBD2. Germline CDR1 reads DFQATT; CDR2 reads SNEGSKA (reference sequence). This CDR3 spans 11 amino acids. CDR3: CSARFQRESPF. CDR3 bases: TGCAGTGCTAGATTCCAGCGGGAGTCTCCCTTC.

This chain uses TRBV28 with TRBJ1-5; D may be TRBD1 (6 bases). CDR3 length equals 16 residues. The V gene's germline CDR1 is MDHEN and CDR2 SYDVKM. Trimming pared 4 bases from V and 1 base from J, leaving 14 bases between. The CDR3 region has the DNA TGTGCCAGCAGTTCACCCAGGGGCGGGAGCAATCAGCCCCAGCATTTT. Translated, it gives CASSSPRGGSNQPQHF.

This sequence joins TRBV11-2 and TRBJ1-5; D ambiguous. Germline values: CDR1 SGHAT, CDR2 FQNNGV. The CDR3 is 16 residues long. V dropped 5 bases and J dropped 4 bases, with 18 bases sitting between them. The CDR3 DNA is TGTGCCAGCAGCCTCTGGGAGGGATGGGAAAATCAGCCCCAGCATTTT. Protein sequence: CASSLWEGWENQPQHF.

The rearrangement joins TRBV4-1 to TRBJ1-4; D unclear. The CDR3 consists of 16 residues. The V and J ends lost 3 bases and 0 bases respectively, with 11 bases between them. CDR1 is MGHRA and CDR2 is YSYEKL in the germline V gene. In DNA form, the CDR3 reads TGCGCCAGCAGCCACCGACCCGACACAACTAATGAAAAACTGTTTTTT. Protein: CASSHRPDTTNEKLFF.

The V call is TRBV15, the J call TRBJ1-2, with TRBD1 identical over 9 bases. The V and J ends lost 0 bases and 4 bases, in that order; junction bases with no gene match: 15. The CDR3 loop spans 19 amino acids. Per germline, CDR1 LNHNV and CDR2 YYDKDF (reference sequence). CDR3: CATSRDSHFTTGGFYGYTF. The CDR3 DNA is TGTGCCACCAGCAGAGATTCCCACTTTACTACAGGGGGCTTCTATGGCTACACCTTC.

This chain connects TRBV19 to TRBJ1-1; 7 nucleotides align to TRBD1. The CDR3 consists of 14 residues. Germline CDR1 reads LNHDA; CDR2 reads SQIVND (reference sequence). J was trimmed by 4 bases and V by 4 bases; bases with no gene match: 6. CDR3 DNA: TGTGCCAGTAGTAATAGGGGGCTTGGCACTGAAGCTTTCTTT. Its translation is CASSNRGLGTEAFF.

The DNA for the CDR3 is TGTGCCAGCAGCCAGCAGGGCTACTATGGCTACACCTTC. Residues: CASSQQGYYGYTF. This chain connects TRBV14 to TRBJ1-2, with D tentatively TRBD1 (5 bases). Between the trimmed V and J ends, which lost 3 bases and 3 bases, there was a span of 8 bases. Per the germline V gene, CDR1 is SGHDN and CDR2 is FVKESK. The CDR3 covers 13 residues.

The chain uses TRBV20-1 and TRBJ1-1; D remains ambiguous. V lost 5 bases to trimming and J lost 7 bases, with 8 bases between them. The CDR3 runs to 10 residues. The germline V gene encodes CDR1 DFQATT and CDR2 SNEGSKA (reference sequence). CDR3 nucleotides: TGCAGTGCTTTCGTTTTTGAAGCTTTCTTT. The encoded protein is CSAFVFEAFF.